This is a list of T cell receptor beta chains from one sample in a study of blood T cell repertoires in COVID-19. Sequencing used immunoSEQ multiplex PCR; TCRdb keeps in-frame clones, though not all of them. This repertoire shows 100,000 or so clones, 80% to 95% found once; its top ten account for about 2.2%. The sequenced material came from peripheral blood. All receptors derive from a man in his forties or fifties with active COVID-19. Both conserved end residues are part of each CDR3. Fields, in order: V gene, clone size, J gene, D gene, CDR3 protein, CDR3 DNA. D genes are given only for firm matches. A row's size may be missing; if present it is once, few, many or a size class.

V gene: TRBV2; clone size: .; J gene: TRBJ2-7; D gene: TRBD1; CDR3 protein: CASGRQGYEQYF; CDR3 DNA: TGTGCCAGCGGACGACAGGGCTACGAGCAGTACTTC
V gene: TRBV5-1; clone size: .; J gene: TRBJ1-2; D gene: TRBD1; CDR3 protein: CASSSSLRQGRNYGYTF; CDR3 DNA: TGCGCCAGCAGCTCCTCACTCAGACAGGGGCGTAACTATGGCTACACCTTC
V gene: TRBV11-2; clone size: .; J gene: TRBJ2-7; D gene: TRBD1; CDR3 protein: CASSLGGQVSYEQYF; CDR3 DNA: TGTGCCAGCAGCTTAGGGGGACAGGTCTCCTACGAGCAGTACTTC
V gene: TRBV28; clone size: .; J gene: TRBJ1-5; D gene: .; CDR3 protein: CASSFDSRGNQPQHF; CDR3 DNA: TGTGCCAGCAGTTTCGACTCACGGGGCAATCAGCCCCAGCATTTT
V gene: TRBV18; clone size: .; J gene: TRBJ1-2; D gene: .; CDR3 protein: CASSPRLPQVYGYTF; CDR3 DNA: TGTGCCAGCTCACCACGTTTACCCCAGGTCTATGGCTACACCTTC
V gene: TRBV4-2; clone size: .; J gene: TRBJ2-3; D gene: TRBD2; CDR3 protein: CASSQLGTSGSIDTQYF; CDR3 DNA: TGTGCCAGCAGCCAACTTGGGACTAGCGGGAGTATAGATACGCAGTATTTT
V gene: TRBV7-9; clone size: .; J gene: TRBJ1-6; D gene: TRBD1; CDR3 protein: CASSPDRGDSPLHF; CDR3 DNA: TGTGCCAGCAGCCCCGACAGGGGTGATTCACCCCTCCACTTT
V gene: TRBV5-1; clone size: .; J gene: TRBJ1-2; D gene: .; CDR3 protein: CASSPEGGTSYGYTF; CDR3 DNA: TGCGCCAGCAGCCCCGAGGGGGGGACGAGCTATGGCTACACCTTC
V gene: TRBV7-2; clone size: .; J gene: TRBJ1-2; D gene: .; CDR3 protein: CASSLYGAQDYGYTF; CDR3 DNA: TGTGCCAGCAGCTTATATGGGGCGCAGGACTATGGCTACACCTTC
V gene: TRBV21-1; clone size: .; J gene: TRBJ1-1; D gene: .; CDR3 protein: CASSGCLRMRTEAFF; CDR3 DNA: TGTGCCAGCAGCGGGTGTTTGAGAATGAGGACTGAAGCTTTCTTT
V gene: TRBV27; clone size: .; J gene: TRBJ2-4; D gene: .; CDR3 protein: CASSLTVKNIQYF; CDR3 DNA: TGTGCCAGCAGTTTAACGGTCAAAAACATTCAGTACTTC
V gene: TRBV11-2; clone size: .; J gene: TRBJ1-5; D gene: .; CDR3 protein: CASSLSRGQPQHF; CDR3 DNA: TGTGCCAGCAGCTTATCGAGAGGACAGCCCCAGCATTTT
V gene: TRBV5-1; clone size: .; J gene: TRBJ1-1; D gene: TRBD1; CDR3 protein: CASSWGDSWNTEAFF; CDR3 DNA: TGCGCCAGCAGCTGGGGGGACAGCTGGAACACTGAAGCTTTCTTT
V gene: TRBV25-1; clone size: .; J gene: TRBJ2-5; D gene: TRBD2; CDR3 protein: CASTFGRARETQYF; CDR3 DNA: TGTGCCAGCACCTTCGGGAGGGCCAGGGAGACCCAGTACTTC
V gene: TRBV3-1/TRBV3-2; clone size: .; J gene: TRBJ2-3; D gene: TRBD2; CDR3 protein: CASSQDRMSSGRVPPDTQYF; CDR3 DNA: TGTGCCAGCAGCCAAGATCGGATGTCTAGCGGGAGGGTCCCTCCGGATACGCAGTATTTT
V gene: TRBV1; clone size: few; J gene: TRBJ2-1; D gene: .; CDR3 protein: CTSRRKRFF; CDR3 DNA: TGCACCAGCAGGAGGAAAAGGTTCTTC
V gene: TRBV5-5; clone size: .; J gene: TRBJ1-2; D gene: .; CDR3 protein: CASSHWGDRYGYTF; CDR3 DNA: TGTGCCAGCAGCCACTGGGGGGACCGCTATGGCTACACCTTC
V gene: TRBV25-1; clone size: .; J gene: TRBJ2-1; D gene: TRBD2; CDR3 protein: CASSPGAGGEFF; CDR3 DNA: TGTGCCAGCAGTCCAGGCGCGGGGGGGGAGTTCTTC
V gene: TRBV3-1/TRBV3-2; clone size: .; J gene: TRBJ1-2; D gene: TRBD1; CDR3 protein: CASSSLTGAEGYTF; CDR3 DNA: TGTGCCAGCAGCTCCTTGACAGGGGCTGAAGGCTACACCTTC
V gene: TRBV5-4; clone size: .; J gene: TRBJ2-3; D gene: TRBD2; CDR3 protein: CASSTGTSNLDTQYF; CDR3 DNA: TGTGCCAGCAGCACCGGGACTAGCAATCTAGATACGCAGTATTTT
V gene: TRBV10-3; clone size: .; J gene: TRBJ2-2; D gene: TRBD1; CDR3 protein: CAISGQGGTGELFF; CDR3 DNA: TGTGCCATCAGCGGACAGGGAGGCACCGGGGAGCTGTTTTTT
V gene: TRBV29-1; clone size: .; J gene: TRBJ1-1; D gene: .; CDR3 protein: CSVSIRGSEAFF; CDR3 DNA: TGCAGCGTTTCAATCAGGGGCTCTGAAGCTTTCTTT
V gene: TRBV27; clone size: .; J gene: TRBJ2-4; D gene: .; CDR3 protein: CASSLSINCWCGKNIQYF; CDR3 DNA: TGTGCCAGCAGTTTATCGATAAACTGCTGGTGTGGCAAAAACATTCAGTACTTC
V gene: TRBV2; clone size: .; J gene: TRBJ1-6; D gene: TRBD1; CDR3 protein: CASSLRTGYNSPLHF; CDR3 DNA: TGTGCCAGCAGTCTAAGGACAGGGTATAATTCACCCCTCCACTTT
V gene: TRBV7-2; clone size: .; J gene: TRBJ2-1; D gene: TRBD2; CDR3 protein: CASSLGGSGRAGEQFF; CDR3 DNA: TGTGCCAGCAGCTTAGGCGGTAGCGGGAGGGCGGGTGAGCAGTTCTTC
V gene: TRBV19; clone size: .; J gene: TRBJ1-2; D gene: .; CDR3 protein: CASSVHLAGGEGGYTF; CDR3 DNA: TGTGCCAGTAGTGTCCACTTAGCAGGAGGTGAAGGGGGCTACACCTTC
V gene: TRBV18; clone size: .; J gene: TRBJ2-5; D gene: .; CDR3 protein: CASSPRGAEDTQYF; CDR3 DNA: TGTGCCAGCTCACCTCGGGGGGCTGAAGATACCCAGTACTTC